This is a list of T cell receptor beta chains from one sample in a study of cytomegalovirus exposure and HLA in healthy donors. Repertoires were generated with immunoSEQ multiplex PCR, while TCRdb's copy carries only in-frame clones and drops some. Altogether some 170,000 clones are present, 81% being singletons, with the ten largest covering roughly 4.5%. Sequences were obtained from PBMCs. Receptor source: a woman aged 18-29 years in good health and CMV-seropositive. The CDR3 runs from the conserved cysteine through the conserved F or W. The order of the fields is clone size, V gene, J gene, CDR3 protein. The size of a clone is reported for some rows only, either as once, few or many, or as a class for expanded clones.

NA	TRBV7-2	TRBJ1-3	CASSRTAEGGYGNTIYF
NA	TRBV9	TRBJ2-7	CASSDGTSGLEQYF
NA	TRBV14	TRBJ2-3	CASSRGDRHGTDTQYF
NA	TRBV7-3	TRBJ2-3	CASSLTAGEDTQYF
NA	TRBV30	TRBJ2-7	CAWKPGAYEQYF
NA	TRBV15	TRBJ2-3	CATSRDSFDLQDGSSTDTQYF
few	TRBV25-1	TRBJ2-3	CASSEGQGATDTQYF
NA	TRBV9	TRBJ2-7	CASSVGAEKEYEQYF
NA	TRBV18	TRBJ1-2	CASSPLNGQGNYGYTF
NA	TRBV2	TRBJ2-2	CASSVTGEGPGELFF
few	TRBV6-1	TRBJ2-3	CASSEGTATDTQYF
NA	TRBV6-1	TRBJ2-7	CASRAGTASSYEQYF
NA	TRBV4-3	TRBJ1-2	CASSPGQGLNYGYTF
few	TRBV5-1	TRBJ2-7	CASSLGVRNEQYF
NA	TRBV27	TRBJ1-1	CASSPILTGAVNTEAFF
NA	TRBV30	TRBJ1-1	CAWTTSSEAFF